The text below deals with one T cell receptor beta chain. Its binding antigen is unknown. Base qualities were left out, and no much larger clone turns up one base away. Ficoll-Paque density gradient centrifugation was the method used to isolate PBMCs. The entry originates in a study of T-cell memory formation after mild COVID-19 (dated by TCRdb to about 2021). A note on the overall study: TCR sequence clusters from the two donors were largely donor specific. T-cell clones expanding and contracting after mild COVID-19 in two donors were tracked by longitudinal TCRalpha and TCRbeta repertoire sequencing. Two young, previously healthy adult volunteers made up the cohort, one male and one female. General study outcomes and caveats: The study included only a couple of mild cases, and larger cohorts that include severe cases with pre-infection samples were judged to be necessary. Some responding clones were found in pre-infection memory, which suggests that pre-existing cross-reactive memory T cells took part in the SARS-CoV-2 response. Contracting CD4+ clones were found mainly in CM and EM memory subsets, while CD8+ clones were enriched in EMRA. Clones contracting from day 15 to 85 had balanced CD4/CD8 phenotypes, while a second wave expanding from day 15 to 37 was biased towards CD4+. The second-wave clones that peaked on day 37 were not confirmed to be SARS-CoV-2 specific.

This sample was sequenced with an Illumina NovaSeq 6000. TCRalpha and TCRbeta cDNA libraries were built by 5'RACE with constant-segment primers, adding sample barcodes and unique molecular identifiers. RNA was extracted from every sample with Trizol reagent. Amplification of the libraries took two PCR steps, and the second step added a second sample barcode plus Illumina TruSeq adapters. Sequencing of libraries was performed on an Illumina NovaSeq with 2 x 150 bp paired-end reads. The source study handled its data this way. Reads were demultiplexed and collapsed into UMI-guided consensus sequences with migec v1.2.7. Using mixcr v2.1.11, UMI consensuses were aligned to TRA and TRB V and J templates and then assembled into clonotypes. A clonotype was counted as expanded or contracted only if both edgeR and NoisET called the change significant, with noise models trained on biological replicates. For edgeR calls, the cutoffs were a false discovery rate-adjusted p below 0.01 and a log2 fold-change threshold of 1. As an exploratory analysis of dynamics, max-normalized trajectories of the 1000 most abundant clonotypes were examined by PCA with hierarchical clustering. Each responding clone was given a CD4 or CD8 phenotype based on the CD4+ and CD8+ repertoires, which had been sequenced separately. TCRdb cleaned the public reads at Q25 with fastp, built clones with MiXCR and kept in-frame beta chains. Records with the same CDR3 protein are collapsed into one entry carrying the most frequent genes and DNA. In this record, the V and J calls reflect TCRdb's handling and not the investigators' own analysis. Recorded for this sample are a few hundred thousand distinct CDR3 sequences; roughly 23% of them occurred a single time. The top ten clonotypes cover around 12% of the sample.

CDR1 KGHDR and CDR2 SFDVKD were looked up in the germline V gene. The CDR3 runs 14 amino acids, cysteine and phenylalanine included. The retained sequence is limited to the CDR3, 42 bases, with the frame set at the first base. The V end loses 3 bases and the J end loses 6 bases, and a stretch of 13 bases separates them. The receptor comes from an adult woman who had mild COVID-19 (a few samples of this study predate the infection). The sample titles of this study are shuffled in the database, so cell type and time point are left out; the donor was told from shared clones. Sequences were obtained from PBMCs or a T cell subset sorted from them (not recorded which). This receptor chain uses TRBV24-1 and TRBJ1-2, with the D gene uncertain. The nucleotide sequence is TGTGCCACCAGTGATACCCTTGGGGTTGATGGCTACACCTTC. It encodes CATSDTLGVDGYTF.